These 15 T cell receptor beta chains were sequenced from one sample in a study of T cells in Graves' hyperthyroidism and ophthalmopathy. Amplification of TCR beta CDR3 regions used RNA as the template. RT-PCR in the first round (using the HTBI primer set) targeted the TCR CDR3. TCRdb used MiXCR to reprocess the multiplex PCR reads, holding one entry per CDR3 protein. The sample yields about 290,000 distinct CDR3 sequences, approximately 13% seen once. Sequencing was done on a sample of blood. These receptor sequences come from a woman between 35 and 50 years old with Graves' hyperthyroidism.

In its sample, this clonotype was seen once. J is TRBJ2-3 and V is TRBV28, with TRBD2 identical over 14 bases. With 5 bases clipped from V and 2 bases from J, the junction kept 6 bases outside the gene matches. CDR1 is MDHEN and CDR2 is SYDVKM in the germline V gene. The CDR3 loop spans 17 amino acids. CDR3: CASSLGTSGRNTDTQYF. CDR3 DNA: TGTGCCAGCAGTCTAGGGACTAGCGGGAGAAACACAGATACGCAGTATTTT. The full variable domain, its missing parts supplied by reference TRBV28 and TRBJ2-3, is DVKVTQSSRYLVKRTGEKVFLECVQDMDHENMFWYRQDPGLGLRLIYFSYDVKMKEKGDIPEGYSVSREKKERFSLILESASTNQTSMYLCASSLGTSGRNTDTQYFGPGTRLTVL.

This rearrangement joins TRBV10-3 to TRBJ2-5; the D gene is possibly TRBD2 (5 bases). This CDR3 region has 13 residues. V lost 3 bases, J lost 5 bases, and 10 bases lay in between. CDR1 and CDR2 from the germline V gene are ENHRY and SYGVKD. CDR3 nucleotide sequence: TGTGCCATCAGTGACGGGGAAGGGGAGACCCAGTACTTC. Its protein product is CAISDGEGETQYF.

The genes are TRBV10-3 and TRBJ1-3; D unresolved. Looked up from germline, CDR1 is ENHRY and CDR2 is SYGVKD. V was trimmed by 5 bases and J by 2 bases, leaving 7 bases between them. The CDR3 length is 13 residues. The CDR3 here is CAISPSAGNTIYF. The CDR3 nucleotides read TGTGCCATCAGTCCCTCGGCTGGAAACACCATATATTTT.

This clonotype was seen ten or more times. One end of the junction fails to match germline, which may point to a read error. The chain links TRBV5-1 to TRBJ2-1; 12 nucleotides match TRBD2. Germline loops: CDR1 SGHRS, CDR2 YFSETQ. This CDR3 is built from 14 residues. CDR3 nucleotide sequence: TGTGCCAGCAGTCTGACTAGCGGGAGCAATGAGCAGTTCTTC. This codes for CASSLTSGSNEQFF.

V gene TRBV20-1 combines with J gene TRBJ2-3, with D unresolved. Trimming pared 1 base from V and 5 bases from J, leaving 13 bases between. The CDR3 sequence is 14 residues long. Germline loops: CDR1 DFQATT, CDR2 SNEGSKA (reference sequence). CDR3 coding DNA: TGCAGTGCTAGAGGACGTTTAGGGTTAGATACGCAGTATTTT. Residues: CSARGRLGLDTQYF.

The J gene is TRBJ2-7, the V gene TRBV7-8, with TRBD1 as a possible D gene (6 bases). Trimming removed 1 base at V and 4 bases at J, with 17 bases between. Germline CDR1 SGHVS, CDR2 FQNEAQ. The CDR3 loop spans 16 amino acids. The CDR3: CASSLERLDSPYEQYF. CDR3 bases: TGTGCCAGCAGCTTAGAACGGTTGGACAGCCCTTACGAGCAGTACTTC.

Concerning this clonotype itself: With a much larger clone just one base away, this may be a read error. This chain links TRBV11-2 with TRBJ1-5; possibly TRBD1 for D (5 bases). The CDR3 covers 20 residues. The germline gives CDR1 SGHAT, CDR2 FQNNGV. Trimming shortened V by 4 bases and J by 0 bases, and 25 bases separated the two germline ends. The CDR3 here is CASSYILGYQGASSNQPQHF. CDR3 sequence (DNA): TGTGCCAGCAGCTACATCCTGGGATATCAGGGAGCTTCTAGCAATCAGCCCCAGCATTTT.

This clonotype was seen a few times. The V call is TRBV10-3, the J call TRBJ2-1; TRBD2 matches 8 bases. The length of the CDR3 is 14 residues. Looked up from germline, CDR1 is ENHRY and CDR2 is SYGVKD. After removal of 3 bases from V and 10 bases from J, the junction contained 8 bases not matched to a gene. CDR3 DNA: TGTGCCATCAGTGAACGAGCGGGAGTTGGCGAGCAGTTCTTC. This translates into CAISERAGVGEQFF.

This clonotype was picked up many times. The V gene is TRBV6-1, the J gene TRBJ1-2; D perhaps matches TRBD1 (6 bases). Trimming shortened V by 9 bases and J by 8 bases, and 16 bases separated the two germline ends. There are 12 residues in the CDR3. Germline V gene data show CDR1 as MNHNS and CDR2 as SASEGT. CDR3 protein: CARPQGNQGYTF. CDR3 bases: TGTGCCAGACCACAGGGCAATCAAGGCTACACCTTC.

The chain is built from TRBV7-2 and TRBJ2-3; 8 nucleotides agree with TRBD1. Germline loops: CDR1 SGHTA, CDR2 FQGNSA. The ends lost 4 bases at V and 4 bases at J; junction bases unmatched: 4. The CDR3 has 14 residues. The CDR3 nucleotides are TGTGCCAGCAGCTACCGGACAGGGTCAGATACGCAGTATTTT. Translating gives CASSYRTGSDTQYF.

This clonotype has only a few counts. V usage is TRBV20-1 and J usage is TRBJ2-2; possibly TRBD2 for D (6 bases). The CDR3 extends over 18 amino acids. V lost 0 bases to trimming and J lost 4 bases, with 21 bases between them. The germline gives CDR1 DFQATT, CDR2 SNEGSKA (reference sequence). The CDR3 nucleotides read TGCAGTGCTAGAGATGGGTTGGGGGGTACTTTACGCACCGGGGAGCTGTTTTTT. Translated, it gives CSARDGLGGTLRTGELFF.

The J gene is TRBJ2-6, the V gene TRBV10-3, with 9 bases that match TRBD1. V was clipped by 10 bases and J by 2 bases; unmatched bases: 3. Germline-derived CDR1 and CDR2 are ENHRY and SYGVKD. The CDR3 consists of 14 residues. CDR3 protein: CASWTGAGANVLTF. The DNA of the CDR3 is TGTGCCAGCTGGACAGGGGCTGGGGCCAACGTCCTGACTTTC.

This clonotype has a count of ten or more. This chain joins TRBV7-8 and TRBJ2-7, with D perhaps matching TRBD1 or TRBD2 (5 bases each). Germline lookup yields CDR1 SGHVS and CDR2 FQNEAQ. The CDR3 extends over 15 amino acids. Trimming stripped 5 bases from V and 0 bases from J, with 14 bases between. The CDR3 loop reads CASSRRRGFSYEQYF. The CDR3 DNA reads as TGTGCCAGCAGCCGTCGTCGGGGCTTCTCCTACGAGCAGTACTTC. The whole variable domain, filled in from reference TRBV7-8 and TRBJ2-7, reads GAGVSQSPRYKVAKRGQDVALRCDPISGHVSLFWYQQALGQGPEFLTYFQNEAQLDKSGLPSDRFFAERPEGSVSTLKIQRTQQEDSAVYLCASSRRRGFSYEQYFGPGTRLTVT.

This chain connects TRBV19 to TRBJ2-1, with D perhaps TRBD1 (6 bases). The ends were cut back, 7 bases at V and 10 bases at J, with 20 bases in the middle. From germline, CDR1 is LNHDA and CDR2 SQIVND (reference sequence). The CDR3 contains 14 residues. The CDR3 loop reads CASTRLGAAGEQFF. The CDR3, as DNA: TGTGCCAGTACGCGGTTGGGGGCCGCCGGCGAGCAGTTCTTC.

In its sample, this clonotype was seen many times. J is TRBJ1-6 and V is TRBV2; D remains ambiguous. The CDR3 loop spans 15 amino acids. Trimming cost V 2 bases and J 7 bases, with 12 bases left between them. CDR1 is SNHLY and CDR2 is FYNNEI in the germline V gene. The CDR3 DNA sequence: TGTGCCAGCAGTGAAACCGCCGTGATAAATTCACCCCTCCACTTT. It yields the protein CASSETAVINSPLHF. Full variable domain (missing parts from reference TRBV2 and TRBJ1-6): EPEVTQTPSHQVTQMGQEVILRCVPISNHLYFYWYRQILGQKVEFLVSFYNNEISEKSEIFDDQFSVERPDGSNFTLKIRSTKLEDSAMYFCASSETAVINSPLHFGNGTRLTVT.